The following is a T cell receptor beta chain sequence with its context. The protocol was immunoSEQ multiplex PCR, while the TCRdb copy is restricted to in-frame clones and leaves out a portion. Seen here are some 70,000 clones, about 82% observed once, and the top ten hold less than 2%. The data are from a study of blood T cell repertoires in COVID-19. Study overall: Samples taken during acute and convalescent COVID-19 were collected in the United States, Italy and Spain. PBMCs, B-cell-depleted T cells, or T cells provided the cDNA or gDNA that made up the material.

This CDR3 is 14 amino acids long. CDR1 is MNHEY, CDR2 SMNVEV, per germline (reference sequence). V was pared by 5 bases and J by 7 bases, with 8 bases of the junction left unmatched. J is TRBJ1-1 and V is TRBV27, with TRBD1 matching over 9 bases. The source material was peripheral blood. The TCR sequence derives from a woman aged 60-75 years with acute or convalescent COVID-19. The CDR3 sequence: CASSARDRVNEAFF. Written as DNA, the CDR3 is TGTGCCAGCAGTGCCCGGGACAGGGTTAATGAAGCTTTCTTT.